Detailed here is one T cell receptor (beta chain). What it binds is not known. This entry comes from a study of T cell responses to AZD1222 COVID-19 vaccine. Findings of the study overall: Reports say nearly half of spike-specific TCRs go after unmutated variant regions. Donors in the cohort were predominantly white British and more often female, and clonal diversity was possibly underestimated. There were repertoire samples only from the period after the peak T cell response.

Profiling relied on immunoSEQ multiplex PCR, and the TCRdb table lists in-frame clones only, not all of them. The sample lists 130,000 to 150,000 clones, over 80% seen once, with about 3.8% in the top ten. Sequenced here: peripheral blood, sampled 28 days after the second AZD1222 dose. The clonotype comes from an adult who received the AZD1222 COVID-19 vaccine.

The CDR3, as DNA: TGTGCCAGCAGCTTAGGGACAGGGGTAGGTTCACCCCTCCACTTT. Residues: CASSLGTGVGSPLHF. The chain is built from TRBV7-9 and TRBJ1-6; 9 bases match TRBD1. J gave up 9 bases and V 1 base, and 4 bases lay outside the gene matches. CDR1 SEHNR and CDR2 FQNEAQ come from the germline V gene (reference sequence). The CDR3 covers 15 residues. The full variable domain, rest sourced from reference TRBV7-9 and TRBJ1-6, is DTGVSQNPRHKITKRGQNVTFRCDPISEHNRLYWYRQTLGQGPEFLTYFQNEAQLEKSRLLSDRFSAERPKGSFSTLEIQRTEQGDSAMYLCASSLGTGVGSPLHFGNGTRLTVT.